Below, 17 T cell receptor beta chains from the same sample are listed, as sequenced in a study of blood T cell repertoires in COVID-19. Sequencing used immunoSEQ multiplex PCR; TCRdb keeps in-frame clones, though not all of them. Here the sample spans fewer than 300,000 clones, over 80% being singletons. Sequenced sample: peripheral blood. The receptors come from a woman aged 50 to 60 with COVID-19, enrolled during active disease.

This chain uses TRBV19 with TRBJ1-2; no clear D. This CDR3 is 12 amino acids long. V was clipped by 11 bases and J by 4 bases, with 14 bases between them. CDR1 LNHDA and CDR2 SQIVND come from the germline V gene (reference sequence). This CDR3 reads CAGTTGSYGYTF. In nucleotides, the CDR3 is TGTGCCGGCACAACCGGGAGCTATGGCTACACCTTC.

This chain connects TRBV10-1 to TRBJ1-1; TRBD1 matches at 7 bases. The CDR3 is made up of 14 amino acids. Germline-derived CDR1 and CDR2 are WNHNN and SYGVQD (reference sequence). The J segment lost 6 bases and the V segment lost 5 bases, leaving 9 bases of the junction unmatched. The CDR3 spells CASSRTGEISEAFF. The CDR3 coding sequence is TGCGCCAGCAGTCGAACAGGGGAAATCTCTGAAGCTTTCTTT.

This chain uses TRBV4-2 with TRBJ2-4; 8 positions agree with TRBD2. The germline V gene encodes CDR1 LGHNA and CDR2 YNFKEQ. The ends lost 5 bases at V and 0 bases at J; junction bases unmatched: 6. The CDR3 spans 16 residues. CDR3 amino acids: CASSDQRERAKNIQYF. As DNA, the CDR3 is TGTGCCAGCAGCGATCAGCGGGAGAGAGCCAAAAACATTCAGTACTTC.

This clone occurred a few times. The chain joins TRBV6-4 to TRBJ2-2; 7 nucleotides line up with TRBD2. J gave up 3 bases and V 8 bases, and 3 bases lay outside the gene matches. Germline V gives CDR1 MRHNA, CDR2 SNTAGT. There are 13 residues in the CDR3. CDR3 DNA: TGTGCCAGCCGCGGGAGCTACACCGGGGAGCTGTTTTTT. Residues: CASRGSYTGELFF.

The chain links TRBV2 to TRBJ2-7, with TRBD1 identical over 10 bases. The CDR3 has 16 amino acids. Germline loops: CDR1 SNHLY, CDR2 FYNNEI. J lost 8 bases, V lost 6 bases, and 16 bases had no gene match. CDR3 sequence: CASRPERTGGFTKQYF. The CDR3 DNA is TGTGCCAGCAGGCCCGAAAGGACAGGGGGTTTTACGAAGCAGTACTTC.

The chain couples TRBV4-1 to TRBJ2-7; 9 bases fit TRBD2. The CDR3 is 16 residues long. V shed 4 bases and J 4 bases; nucleotides not matched to a gene: 11. Germline V gives CDR1 MGHRA, CDR2 YSYEKL. CDR3 in amino acids: CASSRAAGGDTYEQYF. CDR3 bases: TGCGCCAGCAGCCGGGCAGCGGGAGGAGATACGTACGAGCAGTACTTC.

The CDR3 loop is CASSSSTGDYGYTF. Here the CDR3 DNA reads TGCGCCAGCAGCTCCTCGACAGGCGATTATGGCTACACCTTC. The rearrangement uses TRBV5-1 and TRBJ1-2, with TRBD1 as a possible D gene (6 bases). Trimming left V 3 bases short and J 5 bases short, with 14 bases between. The CDR3 loop spans 14 amino acids. The germline V gene encodes CDR1 SGHRS and CDR2 YFSETQ.

This clone appeared once. CDR3 sequence (DNA): TGCGCCAGCAGCCCGGGATCCCTCCTTAACACAGATACGCAGTATTTT. Translated: CASSPGSLLNTDTQYF. This chain joins TRBV5-1 and TRBJ2-3, with D perhaps matching TRBD2 (5 bases). V was cut by 4 bases and J by 2 bases, with 17 bases left in between. This CDR3 has 16 amino acids. The germline CDR1 and CDR2 sequences are SGHRS and YFSETQ.

The genes are TRBV19 and TRBJ2-6; 8 bases map to TRBD2. The J segment lost 1 base and the V segment lost 2 bases, leaving 7 bases of the junction unmatched. The germline CDR1 and CDR2 sequences are LNHDA and SQIVND (reference sequence). The CDR3 is 18 residues long. As DNA, the CDR3 is TGTGCCAGTAGTATAACGGGAGGGCCAGGATCTGGGGCCAACGTCCTGACTTTC. Its protein product is CASSITGGPGSGANVLTF.

This clone was observed once. The J gene is TRBJ2-1, the V gene TRBV19, with 10 bases identical to TRBD2. The germline CDR1 and CDR2 sequences are LNHDA and SQIVND (reference sequence). V lost 5 bases to trimming and J lost 9 bases; unmatched junction nucleotides: 7. The CDR3 is 14 amino acids. The DNA for the CDR3 is TGTGCCAGTAGTCCTAGCGGGGGAGGTGGTGAGCAGTTCTTC. Translation gives CASSPSGGGGEQFF.

The V gene is TRBV27, the J gene TRBJ2-1, with a weak D call TRBD1 (6 bases). V was clipped by 0 bases and J by 3 bases, with 12 bases between them. This CDR3 has 16 amino acids. The germline CDR1 and CDR2 sequences are MNHEY and SMNVEV (reference sequence). The CDR3 spells CASSLSPGQIYNEQFF. The CDR3 bases are TGTGCCAGCAGTTTATCCCCAGGACAGATCTACAATGAGCAGTTCTTC.

This chain joins TRBV7-6 and TRBJ2-1, with 9 bases fitting TRBD2. The CDR3 has 15 residues. Germline V CDR1 and CDR2: SGHVS, FNYEAQ. The ends lost 5 bases at V and 10 bases at J; junction bases unmatched: 12. CDR3: CASSQYSGSGSEQFF. The DNA of the CDR3 is TGTGCCAGCAGCCAATATAGCGGGAGCGGAAGCGAGCAGTTCTTC.

The DNA of the CDR3 is TGTGCCAGTAGTATAGGCGGGACAGGGTACAATGAGCAGTTCTTC. Translating gives CASSIGGTGYNEQFF. The chain couples TRBV19 to TRBJ2-1; 9 bases are a match to TRBD1. CDR3 size: 15 residues. The V and J ends lost 1 base and 4 bases, in that order; junction bases with no gene match: 2. The germline CDR1 and CDR2 sequences are LNHDA and SQIVND (reference sequence).

This chain uses TRBV6-5 with TRBJ1-1; possible D gene TRBD1, 6 bases. Per germline, CDR1 MNHEY and CDR2 SVGAGI. CDR3 length: 14 amino acids. Trimming took 6 bases from V and 8 from J, leaving 19 bases between them. Written as DNA, the CDR3 is TGTGCCAGCAGCCACAACGACGACAGGACGGAAGCTTTCTTT. Its protein is CASSHNDDRTEAFF.

The chain links TRBV11-2 to TRBJ2-1, with TRBD2 matching over 8 bases. J was trimmed by 6 bases and V by 6 bases; bases with no gene match: 10. The CDR3 contains 15 residues. Germline-derived CDR1 and CDR2 are SGHAT and FQNNGV. The chain's CDR3 is CASRPTAGVVNEQFF. CDR3 DNA: TGTGCCAGCAGACCCACAGCGGGAGTGGTCAATGAGCAGTTCTTC.

This chain joins TRBV5-5 and TRBJ2-7; D is unresolved. V lost 0 bases and J 2 bases, leaving 9 bases between the germline ends. Germline V gives CDR1 SGHKS, CDR2 YYEKEE (reference sequence). The CDR3 loop spans 14 amino acids. CDR3 sequence reads: CASSLAPGTYEQYF. The CDR3 DNA is TGTGCCAGCAGCTTGGCCCCAGGAACCTACGAGCAGTACTTC.

The chain recombines TRBV5-1 with TRBJ2-5; 9 positions match TRBD1. Unmatched junction bases numbered 4, after V lost 3 bases and J lost 1 base. The CDR3 runs to 15 residues. The germline gives CDR1 SGHRS, CDR2 YFSETQ. The CDR3 sequence: CASSWGQGGQETQYF. The CDR3 bases are TGCGCCAGCAGCTGGGGACAGGGAGGCCAAGAGACCCAGTACTTC.